Following are 28 T cell receptor beta chains from one sample sequenced in a study of T-cell reconstitution after alpha-beta-depleted transplantation in children. Using unique molecular identifiers, the investigators prepared the TCRbeta library. A single record per CDR3 protein comes from TCRdb applying MiXCR to the PCR reads. The table includes around 200,000 distinct CDR3 sequences, approximately 6.8% detected once. Sequencing used PBMCs from the stem cell graft donor, obtained from the stem cell graft. All receptors come from a human donor who donated a stem cell graft to a child with Wiskott-Aldrich syndrome.

This clonotype was counted ten times or more. The chain employs TRBV12-3 or TRBV12-4 and TRBJ2-1; 9 positions agree with TRBD2. The CDR3 contains 17 residues. Trimming removed 6 bases from V and 3 bases from J; junction bases left unmatched: 12. The CDR3 DNA sequence: TGTGCCAGCAGCCCCCTAGCGGGGAGGTCAGACTACAATGAGCAGTTCTTC. This gives the protein CASSPLAGRSDYNEQFF.

In its sample, this clonotype was seen many times. The chain links TRBV5-6 to TRBJ1-6, with D perhaps matching TRBD1 (5 bases). V shed 5 bases and J shed 7 bases, with 13 bases lying between them. This CDR3 comprises 14 residues. Germline V CDR1 and CDR2: SGHDT, YYEEEE. The CDR3 DNA sequence: TGTGCCAGCAGTACCGGGACGTTCAATTCACCCCTCCACTTT. It encodes CASSTGTFNSPLHF.

This clonotype has a count of ten or more. CDR3 protein: CASLDRGTYEQYF. Written as DNA, the CDR3 is TGTGCCAGCCTCGACAGGGGTACCTACGAGCAGTACTTC. The chain links TRBV12-3 or TRBV12-4 to TRBJ2-7, with 8 bases matching TRBD1. V lost 8 bases and J lost 2; bases outside the gene matches: 5. The CDR3 spans 13 residues.

This clonotype was counted ten times or more. The V call is TRBV7-6, the J call TRBJ2-6; D is unresolved. Germline lookup yields CDR1 SGHVS and CDR2 FNYEAQ. There are 17 residues in the CDR3. Trimming took 5 bases from V and 0 from J, leaving 14 bases between them. The CDR3 sequence is CASSPVGSSSGANVLTF. CDR3 DNA sequence: TGTGCCAGCAGCCCAGTAGGAAGTTCCTCTGGGGCCAACGTCCTGACTTTC.

This clonotype was detected only a few times. The V gene is TRBV20-1, the J gene TRBJ2-7, with D maybe TRBD1 (6 bases). Trimming shortened V by 5 bases and J by 5 bases, and 16 bases separated the two germline ends. CDR3 size: 13 residues. Germline V gene data show CDR1 as DFQATT and CDR2 as SNEGSKA (reference sequence). The CDR3 protein is CSASTGRMNEQYF. CDR3 nucleotides: TGCAGTGCTTCGACAGGTCGAATGAACGAGCAGTACTTC.

In its sample, this clonotype was seen many times. The gene calls are TRBV6-5 and TRBJ2-7, with 13 bases matching TRBD2. The V gene's germline CDR1 is MNHEY and CDR2 SVGAGI. V lost 5 bases and J lost 7; bases outside the gene matches: 8. The CDR3 length is 15 residues. The CDR3 DNA reads TGTGCCAGCAGTCCGGCGACTAGCGGGAGGCGGGAGCAGTACTTC. Amino acid sequence: CASSPATSGRREQYF.

This chain uses TRBV2 with TRBJ2-1; D not certain. Per germline, CDR1 SNHLY and CDR2 FYNNEI. CDR3 size: 11 residues. Deletions cut 5 bases from V and 13 bases from J, with 12 bases between. CDR3 amino acids: CASSLGFQQFF. The CDR3 nucleotides are TGTGCCAGCAGTTTAGGATTCCAACAGTTCTTC.

This clonotype was counted many times. The chain employs TRBV12-3 or TRBV12-4 and TRBJ2-2; D is unclear. With 6 bases removed from V and 8 bases from J, the gap between germline ends came to 7 bases. This CDR3 is built from 11 residues. As DNA, the CDR3 is TGTGCCAGCAGGCGCCCGGGGGAGCTGTTTTTT. It yields the protein CASRRPGELFF.

This clonotype has just a few counts. The chain carries TRBV7-2 and TRBJ2-2; 15 bases map to TRBD2. CDR3 length equals 17 residues. Losses at the gene ends were 6 bases for V and 6 bases for J; bases not matched to a gene: 8. In germline, CDR1 is SGHTA, CDR2 FQGNSA. Here the CDR3 reads CASRRGLAGGSAGELFF. For the CDR3, the DNA is TGTGCCAGCAGACGGGGACTAGCGGGAGGTTCAGCCGGGGAGCTGTTTTTT.

This clonotype has at least ten counts. The rearrangement joins TRBV12-3 or TRBV12-4 to TRBJ2-1; the D gene is possibly TRBD2 (5 bases). The CDR3 is 15 residues long. Trimming pared 5 bases from V and 15 bases from J, leaving 26 bases between. The CDR3 nucleotides read TGTGCCAGCAGTCTAAGCATTCTCCTCCGGGATCGGCTGTTCTTC. This codes for CASSLSILLRDRLFF.

The sample holds many counts of this clonotype. The chain uses TRBV5-1 and TRBJ2-7, with TRBD2 as a possible D gene (6 bases). The V gene's germline CDR1 is SGHRS and CDR2 YFSETQ. This CDR3 is built from 13 residues. The V gene lost 3 bases and the J gene lost 6 bases, with 13 bases spanning the gap. CDR3 sequence: CASSWGDQLEQYF. The CDR3 DNA is TGCGCCAGCAGCTGGGGGGACCAGCTCGAGCAGTACTTC.

This clonotype was observed many times. The V and J genes are TRBV5-5 and TRBJ2-1; maybe TRBD2 (6 bases). In germline, CDR1 is SGHKS, CDR2 YYEKEE (reference sequence). Trimming cost V 2 bases and J 9 bases, with 12 bases left between them. There are 13 residues in the CDR3. This chain's CDR3 is CASSFYVEGEQFF. The DNA of the CDR3 is TGTGCCAGCAGCTTTTATGTGGAGGGTGAGCAGTTCTTC.

This clonotype was recorded at least ten times. The chain has TRBV20-1 and TRBJ2-5; D remains ambiguous. V shed 0 bases and J shed 3 bases, with 8 bases lying between them. CDR3 size: 13 residues. Germline CDR1 and CDR2: DFQATT and SNEGSKA (reference sequence). CDR3 DNA sequence: TGCAGTGCTAGAGAAAGGACGAAAGAGACCCAGTACTTC. This translates into CSARERTKETQYF.

This clonotype was recorded at least ten times. The V and J genes are TRBV29-1 and TRBJ2-7; tentatively, D is TRBD1 or TRBD2 (5 bases each). The germline V and J ends were trimmed by 6 bases and 2 bases, with 14 bases remaining between them. The CDR3 spans 13 residues. Looked up from germline, CDR1 is SQVTM and CDR2 is ANQGSEA. CDR3 sequence reads: CSVRPRDAYEQYF. The CDR3 DNA follows: TGCAGCGTAAGACCCCGGGACGCCTACGAGCAGTACTTC.

This clonotype was seen at least ten times. The chain has TRBV5-1 and TRBJ2-3, with TRBD1 matching over 8 bases. With V trimmed by 3 bases and J by 4 bases, 10 bases remained unmatched. Per the germline V gene, CDR1 is SGHRS and CDR2 is YFSETQ. The CDR3 has 16 residues. CDR3 protein: CASSSRTGQGADTQYF. The CDR3 nucleotides are TGCGCCAGCAGCTCCCGTACAGGACAGGGTGCAGATACGCAGTATTTT.

This clonotype was picked up many times. The rearrangement links TRBV18 to TRBJ1-1; 9 bases match TRBD1. This CDR3 spans 14 amino acids. Germline assignment: CDR1 KGHSH and CDR2 LQKENI. Trimming at V came to 3 bases and at J to 4 bases, leaving 3 bases not matched to a gene. The CDR3 region is CASSPGQGITEAFF. In DNA form, the CDR3 reads TGTGCCAGCTCACCTGGACAGGGGATCACTGAAGCTTTCTTT.

This clonotype was detected many times. The chain carries TRBV7-8 and TRBJ2-5; no reliable D call. CDR3 size: 11 residues. Germline V gene lookup returns CDR1 SGHVS and CDR2 FQNEAQ. V was pared by 6 bases and J by 4 bases, with 6 bases between. CDR3 loop: CASSEAETQYF. The CDR3 nucleotides read TGTGCCAGCAGTGAGGCAGAGACCCAGTACTTC.

The chain recombines TRBV29-1 with TRBJ2-1; the D gene is possibly TRBD1 (6 bases). Germline-derived CDR1 and CDR2 are SQVTM and ANQGSEA. The CDR3 is made up of 14 amino acids. V dropped 1 base and J dropped 4 bases, with 11 bases sitting between them. CDR3 DNA sequence: TGCAGCGTTGAAGGTCAGGGGCCTTACAATGAGCAGTTCTTC. Amino acids: CSVEGQGPYNEQFF.

This clonotype has a count of ten or more. An end of the junction does not agree with germline; a read error may underlie this. The chain uses TRBV10-3 and TRBJ1-1, with a tentative D call TRBD1 (6 bases). This CDR3 spans 12 amino acids. Germline lookup yields CDR1 ENHRY and CDR2 SYGVKD. As DNA, the CDR3 is TGTGCCATCAATGAGGGGGGAACTGAAGCTTTCTTT. Its protein product is CAINEGGTEAFF.

This chain uses TRBV12-3 or TRBV12-4 with TRBJ1-5; D gene unclear. Trimming removed 6 bases from V and 5 bases from J, with 8 bases in between. The CDR3 covers 12 residues. In nucleotides, the CDR3 is TGTGCCAGCAGAAATAGGGATCAGCCCCAGCATTTT. Amino acids: CASRNRDQPQHF.

This clonotype was observed at least ten times. V and J are TRBV20-1 and TRBJ2-2; D unclear. This CDR3 region has 14 residues. V was clipped by 1 base and J by 6 bases, with 12 bases between them. Germline V CDR1 and CDR2: DFQATT, SNEGSKA (reference sequence). The CDR3 protein is CSARGGDVSGELFF. The DNA of the CDR3 is TGCAGTGCTAGAGGCGGCGATGTCTCCGGGGAGCTGTTTTTT.

This clonotype was picked up many times. The chain joins TRBV11-2 to TRBJ2-3; D perhaps matches TRBD2 (6 bases). The V end was cut by 5 bases, the J end by 9 bases, with 12 bases between. The CDR3 loop spans 12 amino acids. Germline CDR1 is SGHAT and CDR2 is FQNNGV. The CDR3 sequence: CASSPGGGTQYF. CDR3 nucleotide sequence: TGTGCCAGCAGCCCGGGCGGAGGGACGCAGTATTTT.

The rearrangement joins TRBV2 to TRBJ1-6; weak D call: TRBD1 (6 bases). This CDR3 spans 11 amino acids. With 7 bases removed from V and 11 bases from J, the gap between germline ends came to 9 bases. Germline CDR1 reads SNHLY; CDR2 reads FYNNEI. This CDR3 reads CASKRGTPLHF. The CDR3 region has the DNA TGTGCCAGCAAAAGGGGGACACCCCTCCACTTT.

The gene calls are TRBV10-3 and TRBJ1-2, with no clear D. The V end lost 8 bases, the J end lost 2 bases, and 15 bases lay between the germline ends. CDR1 ENHRY and CDR2 SYGVKD come from the germline V gene. This CDR3 has 14 residues. CDR3: CAIEAAGRNYGYTF. As DNA, the CDR3 is TGTGCCATCGAGGCAGCCGGGAGGAACTATGGCTACACCTTC.

This clonotype was recorded many times. This chain uses TRBV20-1 with TRBJ2-1; TRBD1 agrees at 8 bases. Trimming took 3 bases from V and 3 from J; bases not matched to a gene: 7. From germline, CDR1 is DFQATT and CDR2 SNEGSKA (reference sequence). The CDR3 runs to 15 residues. Here the CDR3 reads CSARNPGTGYNEQFF. The DNA of the CDR3 is TGCAGTGCTAGGAACCCCGGGACAGGCTACAATGAGCAGTTCTTC.

This clonotype appeared many times. The gene calls are TRBV10-3 and TRBJ1-2; no reliable D call. Per germline, CDR1 ENHRY and CDR2 SYGVKD. The CDR3 contains 14 residues. With 1 base removed from V and 2 bases from J, the gap between germline ends came to 8 bases. CDR3 in DNA: TGTGCCATCAGTGAGTTGACACGGAACTATGGCTACACCTTC. It codes for CAISELTRNYGYTF.

This clonotype was recorded at least ten times. This chain joins TRBV28 and TRBJ2-2; D is unclear. V was cut by 7 bases and J by 1 base, with 7 bases left in between. This CDR3 contains 13 residues. Germline V lookup: CDR1 MDHEN, CDR2 SYDVKM. CDR3 in DNA: TGTGCCAGCACCCTGCAGAACACCGGGGAGCTGTTTTTT. Translating gives CASTLQNTGELFF. Full variable domain (rest looked up from reference TRBV28 and TRBJ2-2): DVKVTQSSRYLVKRTGEKVFLECVQDMDHENMFWYRQDPGLGLRLIYFSYDVKMKEKGDIPEGYSVSREKKERFSLILESASTNQTSMYLCASTLQNTGELFFGEGSRLTVL.

This clonotype was detected many times. The chain couples TRBV4-3 to TRBJ2-7; D is undetermined. CDR1 and CDR2 from the germline V gene are LGHNA and YSLEER. The V end was cut by 0 bases, the J end by 4 bases, with 10 bases between. The CDR3 runs 14 residues. CDR3 region: CASSQELRSYEQYF. CDR3 DNA: TGCGCCAGCAGCCAAGAATTAAGATCTTACGAGCAGTACTTC.